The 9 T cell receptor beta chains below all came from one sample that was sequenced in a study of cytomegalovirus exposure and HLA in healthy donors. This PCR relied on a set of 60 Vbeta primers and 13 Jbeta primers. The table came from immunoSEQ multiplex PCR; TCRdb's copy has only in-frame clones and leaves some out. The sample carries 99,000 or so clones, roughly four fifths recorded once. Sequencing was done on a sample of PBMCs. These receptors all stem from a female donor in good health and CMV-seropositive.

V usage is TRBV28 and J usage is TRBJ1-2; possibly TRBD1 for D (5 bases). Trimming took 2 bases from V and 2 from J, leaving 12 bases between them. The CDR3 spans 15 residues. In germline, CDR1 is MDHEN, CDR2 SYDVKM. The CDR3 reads CASSLRGDGNYGYTF. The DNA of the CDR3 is TGTGCCAGCAGTTTACGGGGGGACGGAAACTATGGCTACACCTTC.

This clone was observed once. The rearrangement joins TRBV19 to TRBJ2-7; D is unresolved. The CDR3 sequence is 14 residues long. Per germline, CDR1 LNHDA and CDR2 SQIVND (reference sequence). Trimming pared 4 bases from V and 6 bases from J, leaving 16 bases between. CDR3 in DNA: TGTGCCAGTAGTAAAGCTGGTAGTCATCTCGAGCAGTACTTC. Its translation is CASSKAGSHLEQYF.

The CDR3 DNA sequence: TGCGCCAGCAGCGTGATGAGCGGGATTGGAAATGAGCAGTTCTTC. This gives the protein CASSVMSGIGNEQFF. J is TRBJ2-1 and V is TRBV5-1, with 7 bases fitting TRBD2. V shed 4 bases, J shed 7 bases, and the junction held 11 bases outside the gene matches. The CDR3 runs to 15 residues. Germline values: CDR1 SGHRS, CDR2 YFSETQ.

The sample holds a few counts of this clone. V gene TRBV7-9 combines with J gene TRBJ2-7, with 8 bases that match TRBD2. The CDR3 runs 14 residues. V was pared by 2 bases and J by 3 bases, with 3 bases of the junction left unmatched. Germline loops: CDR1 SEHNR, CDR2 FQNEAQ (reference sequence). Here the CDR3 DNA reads TGTGCCAGCAGCTTACAAGCGGGAGTCTACGAGCAGTACTTC. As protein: CASSLQAGVYEQYF.

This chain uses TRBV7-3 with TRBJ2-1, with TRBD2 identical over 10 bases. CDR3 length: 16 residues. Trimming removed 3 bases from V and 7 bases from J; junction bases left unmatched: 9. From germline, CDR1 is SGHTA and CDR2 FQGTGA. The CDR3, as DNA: TGTGCCAGCAGCTTCCGGACTAGCGGTTATAATAATGAGCAGTTCTTC. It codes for CASSFRTSGYNNEQFF.

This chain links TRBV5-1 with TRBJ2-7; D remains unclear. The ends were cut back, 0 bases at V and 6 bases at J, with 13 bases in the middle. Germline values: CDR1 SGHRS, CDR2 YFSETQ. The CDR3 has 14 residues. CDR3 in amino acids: CASSLGTSGLEQYF. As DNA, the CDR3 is TGCGCCAGCAGCTTGGGAACCTCCGGTCTCGAGCAGTACTTC.

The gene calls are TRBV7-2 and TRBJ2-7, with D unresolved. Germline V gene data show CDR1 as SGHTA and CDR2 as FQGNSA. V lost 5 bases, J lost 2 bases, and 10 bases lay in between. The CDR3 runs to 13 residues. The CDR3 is CASSHIKPYEQYF. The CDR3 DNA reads TGTGCCAGCAGCCACATCAAACCCTACGAGCAGTACTTC.

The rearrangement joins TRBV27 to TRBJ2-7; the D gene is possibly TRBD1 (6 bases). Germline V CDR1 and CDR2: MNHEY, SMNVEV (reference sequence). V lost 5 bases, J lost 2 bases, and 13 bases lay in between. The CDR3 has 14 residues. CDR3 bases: TGTGCCAGCAGTCCAACAGGGAAGCCCTACGAGCAGTACTTC. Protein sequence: CASSPTGKPYEQYF.

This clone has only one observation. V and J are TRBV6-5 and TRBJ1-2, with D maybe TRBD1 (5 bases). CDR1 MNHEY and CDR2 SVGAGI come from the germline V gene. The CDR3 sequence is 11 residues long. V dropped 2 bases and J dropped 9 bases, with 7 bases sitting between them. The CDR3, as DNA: TGTGCCAGCAGTTACAGGGGAAGCTACACCTTC. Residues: CASSYRGSYTF.